This is a list of T cell receptor beta chains from one sample in a study of shared clonotypes between healthy human individuals. Sequencing used immunoSEQ multiplex PCR; TCRdb keeps in-frame clones, though not all of them. The table has 950,000 to 1,300,000 clones, under 80% seen once. Sequencing used memory CD4+ T cells sorted from blood. The origin of the receptors is a man aged 18 to 35 in good health. Each CDR3 is given with its conserved first and last residue. D genes are given only for firm matches. Part of the rows lack a size; the others show once, few, many or a class for expanded clones.

clone_size	v_call	d_call	j_call	cdr3_nt	cdr3_aa
-	TRBV6-5	-	TRBJ1-5	TGTGCCAGCAGTTACCGTGAGGGCAATCAGCCCCAGCATTTT	CASSYREGNQPQHF
once	TRBV6-5	TRBD1	TRBJ2-7	TGTGCCAGCAGTTACTCGCCATCGGGACAGGGGTACGAGCAGTACTTC	CASSYSPSGQGYEQYF
-	TRBV7-9	TRBD1	TRBJ1-1	TGTGCCAGCAGCAGGACAGGGGGCAACGTCATGAACACTGAAGCTTTCTTT	CASSRTGGNVMNTEAFF
-	TRBV18	-	TRBJ2-1	TGTGCCAGCTCACCCCGGCAAGGGGATGAGCAGTTCTTC	CASSPRQGDEQFF
-	TRBV6-1	TRBD1	TRBJ1-2	TGTGCCAGCAGGGGACAGGTCTACTACACCTTC	CASRGQVYYTF
-	TRBV5-1	TRBD2	TRBJ2-5	TGCGCCAGCAGCTTAGGGACTAGCGGGGGCGAGACCCAGTACTTC	CASSLGTSGGETQYF
-	TRBV28	-	TRBJ2-2	TGTGCCACTATATCTCATAGCGGGGAGCTGTTTTTT	CATISHSGELFF
-	TRBV6-1	TRBD1	TRBJ1-2	TGTGCCATCCACCCCCCGGACAGGCTTTGGTATGGCTACACCTTC	CAIHPPDRLWYGYTF
-	TRBV6-6	-	TRBJ1-2	TGTGCCAGCAGTTACGCTCGGGACGGACACTATGGCTACACCTTC	CASSYARDGHYGYTF
few	TRBV5-1	TRBD1	TRBJ2-1	TGCGCCAGCAGCCTGAAACAGGGGACAGAGCAGTTCTTC	CASSLKQGTEQFF
-	TRBV27	-	TRBJ2-3	TGTGCCAGCAGTCTAGCGAGGAGCACAGATACGCAGTATTTT	CASSLARSTDTQYF
-	TRBV20-1	-	TRBJ2-3	TGCAGTGCTAGCCCCACAGATACGCAGTATTTT	CSASPTDTQYF
once	TRBV11-2	-	TRBJ2-3	TGTGCCAGCAGCTTAGGTCGTTCTACAGATACGCAGTATTTT	CASSLGRSTDTQYF
-	TRBV4-1	-	TRBJ2-1	TGCGCCAGCAGCCAAGTTTTCGGGACAAATGTTGCTTCCTACAATGAGCAGTTCTTC	CASSQVFGTNVASYNEQFF
-	TRBV27	TRBD2	TRBJ2-7	TGTGCCAGCAGTCAGCCCGGGACTAGAGTCTACGAGCAGTACTTC	CASSQPGTRVYEQYF
few	TRBV7-9	-	TRBJ1-1	TGTGCCAGCACCCCTTTGATGAACACTGAAGCTTTCTTT	CASTPLMNTEAFF
-	TRBV7-9	TRBD1	TRBJ2-7	TGTGCCAGCAGCCGACAGGGACAGGGAGACGAGCAGTACTTC	CASSRQGQGDEQYF
-	TRBV9	TRBD2	TRBJ2-2	TGTGCCAGCAGCCCCTTAGCGGGAGCGGGGAACACCGGGGAGCTGTTTTTT	CASSPLAGAGNTGELFF
-	TRBV5-1	-	TRBJ1-1	TGCGCCAGCAGCTTGAAGGGTATGAACACTGAAGCTTTCTTT	CASSLKGMNTEAFF
-	TRBV14	-	TRBJ1-4	TGTGCCAGCAGCCAAGACTCAGGGGTCACTAATGAAAAACTGTTTTTT	CASSQDSGVTNEKLFF
few	TRBV28	TRBD1	TRBJ1-5	TGTGCCAGCAGTTTGTCTTGGGACTACTGGGAGACAGGGGGCCAGCCCCAGCATTTT	CASSLSWDYWETGGQPQHF
-	TRBV28	TRBD1	TRBJ1-4	TGTGCCAGCAGTTTTTACATAGGGGGCGGGGAGGGTGAAAAACTGTTTTTT	CASSFYIGGGEGEKLFF
-	TRBV6-5	TRBD2	TRBJ2-5	TGTGCCAGCAGTTCAGAGCGGGAGCTCCTTCAAGAGACCCAGTACTTC	CASSSERELLQETQYF
-	TRBV19	TRBD1	TRBJ1-6	TGTGCCAGTAGCCAATGGGGGACAGGGAATTCACCCCTCCACTTT	CASSQWGTGNSPLHF
-	TRBV7-2	-	TRBJ2-7	TGTGCCAGCAGCTTAGAGGGGAGACCTACCGGTCAGCAGTACTTC	CASSLEGRPTGQQYF
-	TRBV30	-	TRBJ1-6	TGTGCCTGGACGTTACATAATAATTCACCCCTCCACTTT	CAWTLHNNSPLHF
-	TRBV9	-	TRBJ2-3	TGTGCCAGCAGCGAGAACCCGACGGGATCCTTGGCTACGCAGTATTTT	CASSENPTGSLATQYF
-	TRBV5-5	TRBD2	TRBJ2-7	TGTGCCAGCAGCTTGCTTAGCGGGAGCCGCGAGCAGTACTTC	CASSLLSGSREQYF
-	TRBV28	-	TRBJ1-4	TGTGCCAGCAGGAGCAGAAGTCGTAATGAAAAACTGTTTTTT	CASRSRSRNEKLFF
few	TRBV6-1	-	TRBJ2-3	TGTGCCAGCACCCGAAGATCAGGGTCAGATACGCAGTATTTT	CASTRRSGSDTQYF
few	TRBV15	TRBD2	TRBJ2-5	TGTGCCACCGTCAAGCGGGGGTCTCAAGAGACCCAGTACTTC	CATVKRGSQETQYF
few	TRBV7-9	-	TRBJ2-3	TGTGCCAGCAGCTTATCTGCCGCGACTAGCACAGATACGCAGTATTTT	CASSLSAATSTDTQYF
-	TRBV19	-	TRBJ2-7	TGTGCCAGTAGTATTTCAAAGGGCCGGCAGTACTTC	CASSISKGRQYF
-	TRBV27	TRBD1	TRBJ2-2	TGTGCCAGCGGTCTTACGGTCGGGACAGGGGTGAACACCGGGGAGCTGTTTTTT	CASGLTVGTGVNTGELFF
-	TRBV7-2	TRBD1	TRBJ2-7	TGTGCCAGCAGTTTCTGGGACAGGGGGTTGGACGAGCAGTACTTC	CASSFWDRGLDEQYF
-	TRBV6-6	-	TRBJ1-6	TGTGCCAGCAGTTACGGGGGGAGTAATTCACCCCTCCACTTT	CASSYGGSNSPLHF
-	TRBV7-2	TRBD2	TRBJ2-1	TGTGCCAGCAGCTTGGGACTAGGCTTTAGGGACAATGAGCAGTTCTTC	CASSLGLGFRDNEQFF
many	TRBV28	-	TRBJ1-3	TGTGCCAGCAGTTTGGGCAGGGCCTCTGGAAACACCATATATTTT	CASSLGRASGNTIYF
-	TRBV28	-	TRBJ1-5	TGTGCCAGCAGTTTATTGTATAGCAATCAGCCCCAGCATTTT	CASSLLYSNQPQHF
-	TRBV18	-	TRBJ2-2	TGTGCCAGCTCACCCATCGAGGCAGTGGGCACCGGGGAGCTGTTTTTT	CASSPIEAVGTGELFF
-	TRBV11-2	-	TRBJ1-4	TGTGCCAGCAGACCGCCGGGACAAAGGGGGGAAAAACTGTTTTTT	CASRPPGQRGEKLFF
many	TRBV19	-	TRBJ2-3	TGTGCCAGTAGTATCTATGGAAAAGAGTTCGAAGATACGCAGTATTTT	CASSIYGKEFEDTQYF
-	TRBV28	-	TRBJ2-7	TGTGCCAGCAGTACCCCCGTAGGTGAGGGCGGGCAGTACTTC	CASSTPVGEGGQYF
-	TRBV7-8	-	TRBJ2-1	TGTGCCAGCAGCTTAGGTGGATCTCGTTACAATGAGCAGTTCTTC	CASSLGGSRYNEQFF
-	TRBV28	TRBD1	TRBJ1-2	TGTGCCAGCAGGCCGAGACGGGACAGCGGTGGCTACACCTTC	CASRPRRDSGGYTF
-	TRBV29-1	TRBD1	TRBJ2-2	TGCAGCGTTGGACAGGGGACCGGGGAGCTGTTTTTT	CSVGQGTGELFF
-	TRBV9	-	TRBJ2-7	TGTGCCAGCAGCGTAGGAATAGATAGTAGGTACGAGCAGTACTTC	CASSVGIDSRYEQYF
-	TRBV2	-	TRBJ2-4	TGTGCCAGCTCTACGGACCGAAGCTTAGCCAAAAACATTCAGTACTTC	CASSTDRSLAKNIQYF
-	TRBV14	-	TRBJ2-7	TGTGCCAGCAGCCAAGGTGACCTAGGGCAGTACTTC	CASSQGDLGQYF
-	TRBV30	-	TRBJ2-2	TGTGCCTGGAGGGGCAGGGCCACCGGGGAGCTGTTTTTT	CAWRGRATGELFF
once	TRBV5-6	-	TRBJ2-1	TGTGCCAGCAGCCTGCGTCGCTCGGGGGAGCAGTTCTTC	CASSLRRSGEQFF
-	TRBV10-3	-	TRBJ1-1	TGTGCCACTTCGACAGGTCTGAACACTGAAGCTTTCTTT	CATSTGLNTEAFF
-	TRBV9	-	TRBJ1-6	TGTGCCAGCAGCGTAGCACAGGGCAGCTCACCCCTCCACTTT	CASSVAQGSSPLHF
-	TRBV25-1	-	TRBJ2-3	TGTGCCAGCAGTGTACTCAGCACAGATACGCAGTATTTT	CASSVLSTDTQYF
-	TRBV2	-	TRBJ1-2	TGTGCCAGCAGCGTTACGGGGAGCGATGGCTACACCTTC	CASSVTGSDGYTF
few	TRBV30	-	TRBJ1-5	TGTGCCTGGAGTCTGGATAGCAATCAGCCCCAGCATTTT	CAWSLDSNQPQHF
few	TRBV19	TRBD1	TRBJ2-3	TGTGCCAGTAGTAGACCGACCGGGACAGGGTTTGGCACAGATACGCAGTATTTT	CASSRPTGTGFGTDTQYF
-	TRBV10-3	TRBD1	TRBJ2-2	TGTGCCACACAGGGGTTAGACACCGGGGAGCTGTTTTTT	CATQGLDTGELFF
-	TRBV13	TRBD2	TRBJ2-7	TGTGCCAGCCGCCGGGGGGGGCGGCGGGAGCAGTACTTC	CASRRGGRREQYF
-	TRBV27	-	TRBJ1-5	TGTGCCAGCAAGGCGGTCGGAAATCAGCCCCAGCATTTT	CASKAVGNQPQHF